This T cell receptor (beta chain) was obtained from a study of T-cell reconstitution after alpha-beta-depleted transplantation in children. Notes on this clonotype: Its antigen remains unknown.

The germline V gene encodes CDR1 MNHEY and CDR2 SVGEGT. The CDR3 spans 16 residues. V gave up 2 bases and J gave up 3 bases, with 14 bases separating them. A TCRbeta library incorporating unique molecular identifiers was prepared. TCRdb reprocessed the PCR reads via MiXCR and lists one record per CDR3 protein. Found here are over 150,000 distinct CDR3 sequences, 6.6% of them singletons; the top ten hold more than 5.5%. Notes on the study in general: Surviving recipient T cells and thymic progenitors accounted for the high day-60 TCRbeta diversity observed in some patients.

The clonotype comes from a boy between 2 and 10 years old with acute lymphoblastic leukemia, due to receive a stem cell transplant. Sequences were derived from PBMCs, sampled before TCRalphabeta/CD19-depleted stem cell transplant. The chain links TRBV6-2 or TRBV6-3 to TRBJ2-1, with D possibly matching TRBD2 (5 bases). The CDR3 DNA is TGTGCCAGCAGTTACCTGGCGGAGGCATTCTACAATGAGCAGTTCTTC. This encodes CASSYLAEAFYNEQFF.